Shown below are 26 T cell receptor beta chains from a single sample sequenced in a study of cytomegalovirus exposure and HLA in healthy donors. The PCR contained 60 Vbeta and 13 Jbeta primers. Clones were sequenced by immunoSEQ multiplex PCR, and TCRdb holds only the in-frame ones, with some missing. The repertoire includes 150,000 to 200,000 clones, around 75% of them detected once, and approximately 10% sits in the top ten. The sample was PBMCs. The receptors here all came from a man aged 18 to 29 in good health and CMV-seropositive.

This clone appeared a few times. This sequence joins TRBV5-1 and TRBJ2-1; a possible D gene is TRBD1 (6 bases). This CDR3 is built from 14 residues. Germline CDR1 is SGHRS and CDR2 is YFSETQ. V lost 1 base and J lost 9, with 14 bases in between. The CDR3 DNA follows: TGCGCCAGCAGCTTGTTCCAGGGGTGGGGTGAGCAGTTCTTC. Protein: CASSLFQGWGEQFF.

Only a few counts were recorded for this clone. The chain combines TRBV6-1 with TRBJ2-2; 9 bases fit TRBD1. The CDR3 has 15 amino acids. The germline V gene has CDR1 MNHNS and CDR2 SASEGT. V gave up 3 bases and J gave up 4 bases; unmatched junction bases: 3. The CDR3 DNA follows: TGTGCCAGCAGTGACACAGGGGGCTCCACCGGGGAGCTGTTTTTT. Amino acids: CASSDTGGSTGELFF.

The chain has TRBV7-3 and TRBJ2-5; TRBD1 agrees at 10 bases. Trimming cost V 5 bases and J 5 bases; bases outside gene matches: 14. Looked up from germline, CDR1 is SGHTA and CDR2 is FQGTGA. This CDR3 region has 17 residues. The DNA of the CDR3 is TGTGCCAGCAGCCCGACAGGGGGCCGGGATTCGGTGGAGACCCAGTACTTC. Translated: CASSPTGGRDSVETQYF.

This rearrangement joins TRBV7-9 to TRBJ2-1; 8 bases are a match to TRBD2. Germline V CDR1 and CDR2: SEHNR, FQNEAQ (reference sequence). J lost 9 bases, V lost 9 bases, and 16 bases had no gene match. The CDR3 length is 15 residues. The chain's CDR3 is CASHVAGNWAGEQFF. In DNA form, the CDR3 reads TGTGCCAGTCACGTAGCGGGAAACTGGGCCGGTGAGCAGTTCTTC.

This chain connects TRBV7-9 to TRBJ2-7; the D gene is possibly TRBD1 (6 bases). The germline V gene encodes CDR1 SEHNR and CDR2 FQNEAQ (reference sequence). V shed 5 bases and J shed 4 bases, with 18 bases lying between them. The CDR3 totals 15 residues. CDR3 bases: TGTGCCAGCAGCACTACGGGACAAGCGGCGTACGAGCAGTACTTC. Its translation is CASSTTGQAAYEQYF.

This clone was seen once. The CDR3 loop reads CASSFPLKAGGPGYEQFF. DNA for the CDR3: TGTGCCAGCAGCTTCCCTTTGAAGGCGGGAGGGCCGGGGTATGAGCAGTTCTTC. The chain recombines TRBV7-9 with TRBJ2-1, with 9 bases aligning to TRBD2. The CDR3 sequence is 18 residues long. In germline, CDR1 is SEHNR, CDR2 FQNEAQ (reference sequence). The J segment lost 8 bases and the V segment lost 3 bases, leaving 17 bases of the junction unmatched.

The chain carries TRBV11-3 and TRBJ2-1; a possible D gene is TRBD2 (5 bases). The V end lost 3 bases, the J end lost 8 bases, and 11 bases lay between the germline ends. The CDR3 is 13 amino acids. Per the germline V gene, CDR1 is SGHNT and CDR2 is YENEEA. The DNA of the CDR3 is TGTGCCAGCAGCTTGGGGATAGCGTATGAGCAGTTCTTC. Translating gives CASSLGIAYEQFF.

V gene TRBV18 combines with J gene TRBJ1-1, with 8 bases aligning to TRBD1. The trim removed 2 bases at V and 4 bases at J, leaving 18 bases unmatched. The CDR3 runs 19 residues. Looked up from germline, CDR1 is KGHSH and CDR2 is LQKENI. The CDR3: CASSPELTPGGELVTEAFF. The DNA of the CDR3 is TGTGCCAGCTCACCAGAACTCACCCCAGGGGGCGAGTTGGTCACTGAAGCTTTCTTT.

This rearrangement joins TRBV25-1 to TRBJ2-1; D remains ambiguous. CDR1 is MGHDK, CDR2 SYGVNS, per germline. The CDR3 contains 15 residues. V lost 8 bases, J lost 4 bases, and 18 bases lay in between. The CDR3 is CASSLLLAEYNEQFF. The CDR3 DNA is TGTGCCAGCTCCCTCCTGTTAGCAGAGTACAATGAGCAGTTCTTC.

This clone is a singleton in its sample. The junction does not match germline at one end; this may be a read error. The chain couples TRBV14 to TRBJ2-7; D is unclear. From germline, CDR1 is SGHDN and CDR2 FVKESK. This CDR3 comprises 14 residues. The CDR3 nucleotides are TGTGCCAGCAGCCAAGGAGTGTACGCCTCTCCGGTCGGCTTC. It yields the protein CASSQGVYASPVGF. The full variable domain, in which reference TRBV14 and TRBJ2-7 provide the parts outside the CDR3, is EAGVTQFPSHSVIEKGQTVTLRCDPISGHDNLYWYRRVMGKEIKFLLHFVKESKQDESGMPNNRFLAERTGGTYSTLKVQPAELEDSGVYFCASSQGVYASPVGFGPGTRLTVT.

The chain carries TRBV5-1 and TRBJ2-1, with 7 bases lining up with TRBD2. The CDR3 is 15 amino acids. The V gene's germline CDR1 is SGHRS and CDR2 YFSETQ. Trimming at V came to 0 bases and at J to 7 bases, leaving 7 bases not matched to a gene. CDR3 residues: CASSLEAGVSNEQFF. CDR3 nucleotide sequence: TGCGCCAGCAGCTTGGAGGCGGGAGTGAGTAATGAGCAGTTCTTC.

The V and J genes are TRBV5-6 and TRBJ2-1; D possibly corresponds to TRBD2 (6 bases). The CDR3 has 16 residues. CDR1 and CDR2 from the germline V gene are SGHDT and YYEEEE. V was clipped by 1 base and J by 2 bases, with 13 bases between them. Here the CDR3 DNA reads TGTGCCAGCAGCTTGCGAGGCGGGATTACCTACAATGAGCAGTTCTTC. It yields the protein CASSLRGGITYNEQFF. The complete variable domain, with remaining parts taken from reference TRBV5-6 and TRBJ2-1, reads DAGVTQSPTHLIKTRGQQVTLRCSPKSGHDTVSWYQQALGQGPQFIFQYYEEEERQRGNFPDRFSGHQFPNYSSELNVNALLLGDSALYLCASSLRGGITYNEQFFGPGTRLTVL.

This chain connects TRBV19 to TRBJ1-1; 8 positions agree with TRBD1. Per the germline V gene, CDR1 is LNHDA and CDR2 is SQIVND (reference sequence). The CDR3 is made up of 15 amino acids. Unmatched junction bases numbered 10, after V lost 6 bases and J lost 4 bases. The CDR3 nucleotides read TGTGCCAGTAGCCCAGTACAGGGGGTCCCCACTGAAGCTTTCTTT. Encoded protein: CASSPVQGVPTEAFF.

The CDR3 nucleotides read TGCGCCAGCAGCGGAAATACCGGGACTGCGTTGTACGAGCAGTACTTC. Its translation: CASSGNTGTALYEQYF. V usage is TRBV4-1 and J usage is TRBJ2-7, with D maybe TRBD2 (6 bases). Trimming cost V 5 bases and J 4 bases, with 21 bases left between them. Germline V lookup: CDR1 MGHRA, CDR2 YSYEKL. The CDR3 is 16 amino acids.

This chain joins TRBV5-1 and TRBJ2-1; D remains unclear. V lost 4 bases to trimming and J lost 5 bases, with 16 bases between them. The germline V gene has CDR1 SGHRS and CDR2 YFSETQ. The CDR3 spans 15 residues. CDR3 in amino acids: CASSSITRSHNEQFF. The DNA for the CDR3 is TGCGCCAGCAGCAGTATAACACGTTCCCACAATGAGCAGTTCTTC.

The V and J genes are TRBV27 and TRBJ2-1; 9 bases fit TRBD2. Germline values: CDR1 MNHEY, CDR2 SMNVEV (reference sequence). This CDR3 has 15 amino acids. J lost 9 bases, V lost 3 bases, and 9 bases had no gene match. CDR3 DNA sequence: TGTGCCAGCAGTTTGGTGCTAGCGGGATCGGGTGAGCAGTTCTTC. Its translation is CASSLVLAGSGEQFF.

V and J are TRBV7-8 and TRBJ1-5; 8 nucleotides match TRBD1. The length of the CDR3 is 15 residues. The germline V gene has CDR1 SGHVS and CDR2 FQNEAQ. With V trimmed by 4 bases and J by 3 bases, 5 bases remained unmatched. CDR3 sequence (DNA): TGTGCCAGCAGCTCTGGGACAGGCCTCAATCAGCCCCAGCATTTT. Amino acid sequence: CASSSGTGLNQPQHF.

The chain couples TRBV19 to TRBJ2-3, with TRBD2 matching over 7 bases. This CDR3 contains 15 residues. J was trimmed by 6 bases and V by 5 bases; bases with no gene match: 11. Germline CDR1 LNHDA, CDR2 SQIVND (reference sequence). The CDR3 sequence: CASSPGLPPLDTQYF. The CDR3 coding sequence is TGTGCCAGTAGTCCGGGACTACCCCCGCTTGATACGCAGTATTTT.

The CDR3 sequence: CASSRQREKETQYF. CDR3 coding DNA: TGTGCCAGCTCACGACAGCGGGAGAAAGAGACCCAGTACTTC. This chain connects TRBV18 to TRBJ2-5, with 8 nucleotides matching TRBD2. Germline loops: CDR1 KGHSH, CDR2 LQKENI. V shed 4 bases, J shed 3 bases, and the junction held 4 bases outside the gene matches. This CDR3 region has 14 residues. The full variable domain, in which reference TRBV18 and TRBJ2-5 provide the parts outside the CDR3, is NAGVMQNPRHLVRRRGQEARLRCSPMKGHSHVYWYRQLPEEGLKFMVYLQKENIIDESGMPKERFSAEFPKEGPSILRIQQVVRGDSAAYFCASSRQREKETQYFGPGTRLLVL.

This clone has just one count. The chain joins TRBV2 to TRBJ2-5; D unclear. Per the germline V gene, CDR1 is SNHLY and CDR2 is FYNNEI. This CDR3 region has 14 residues. Trimming pared 1 base from V and 5 bases from J, leaving 11 bases between. In DNA form, the CDR3 reads TGTGCCAGCAGTGAAGGTGGCCGAGCGGAGACCCAGTACTTC. Amino acids: CASSEGGRAETQYF. The full variable domain, its missing parts supplied by reference TRBV2 and TRBJ2-5, is EPEVTQTPSHQVTQMGQEVILRCVPISNHLYFYWYRQILGQKVEFLVSFYNNEISEKSEIFDDQFSVERPDGSNFTLKIRSTKLEDSAMYFCASSEGGRAETQYFGPGTRLLVL.

The V and J genes are TRBV4-1 and TRBJ2-1; 8 bases line up with TRBD2. The CDR3 is 13 residues long. Germline CDR1 and CDR2: MGHRA and YSYEKL. The J segment lost 9 bases and the V segment lost 3 bases, leaving 4 bases of the junction unmatched. Here the CDR3 DNA reads TGCGCCAGCAGCCAGGGACTAGGCCCTGAGCAGTTCTTC. Its protein product is CASSQGLGPEQFF.

The chain carries TRBV6-5 and TRBJ2-7, with 10 bases matching TRBD1. This CDR3 comprises 13 residues. Germline values: CDR1 MNHEY, CDR2 SVGAGI. J lost 10 bases, V lost 6 bases, and 9 bases had no gene match. CDR3 sequence: CASSGQGVDFQYF. DNA for the CDR3: TGTGCCAGCAGCGGACAGGGGGTGGATTTTCAGTACTTC.

This clone showed up just once. CDR3 sequence (DNA): TGTGCCTCCGGAACCGGGACTAGCGGGATGAATACGCAGTATTTT. Amino acid sequence: CASGTGTSGMNTQYF. The V and J genes are TRBV10-3 and TRBJ2-3, with 13 bases fitting TRBD2. The CDR3 spans 15 residues. V lost 11 bases to trimming and J lost 7 bases; unmatched junction nucleotides: 12. Germline-derived CDR1 and CDR2 are ENHRY and SYGVKD.

This clone was seen more than once but under ten times. V usage is TRBV9 and J usage is TRBJ2-3; 12 bases are shared with TRBD2. The CDR3 extends over 15 amino acids. V dropped 1 base and J dropped 5; count of bases not matched to a gene: 2. From germline, CDR1 is SGDLS and CDR2 YYNGEE. CDR3 DNA: TGTGCCAGCAGCGTAAGACTAGCGGGAGTAGATACGCAGTATTTT. This translates into CASSVRLAGVDTQYF. Together with reference TRBV9 and TRBJ2-3, the CDR3 gives the full variable domain: DSGVTQTPKHLITATGQRVTLRCSPRSGDLSVYWYQQSLDQGLQFLIQYYNGEERAKGNILERFSAQQFPDLHSELNLSSLELGDSALYFCASSVRLAGVDTQYFGPGTRLTVL.

This rearrangement joins TRBV5-8 to TRBJ2-7; D possibly corresponds to TRBD2 (5 bases). Germline V gene sequence: CDR1 SGHTS, CDR2 YDEGEE. V was clipped by 6 bases and J by 0 bases, with 10 bases between them. The CDR3 is made up of 13 amino acids. The CDR3 loop is CASTRGYSYEQYF. The CDR3 DNA reads as TGTGCCAGCACCCGAGGGTACTCCTACGAGCAGTACTTC.

J is TRBJ2-4 and V is TRBV18; 8 nucleotides match TRBD2. Per the germline V gene, CDR1 is KGHSH and CDR2 is LQKENI. The CDR3 sequence is 17 residues long. V lost 3 bases, J lost 6 bases, and 13 bases stayed unmatched. CDR3 loop: CASSPLPGLEGGNIQYF. The CDR3 coding sequence is TGTGCCAGCTCACCTCTTCCGGGACTAGAAGGTGGAAACATTCAGTACTTC.